The T cell receptor beta chain under discussion was sequenced for a study of Graves' ophthalmopathy and Graves' hyperthyroidism. Included hyperthyroidism patients were aged 18 to 65 and newly diagnosed (under 2 months' duration). Uncontrolled infections, pregnancy, lactation or other autoimmune diseases led to patient exclusion. Patients were diagnosed from clinical symptoms, serum thyroxine, TRAb, thyroid ultrasound and orbital computed tomography. Whole-study results and caveats: Sensitivity of 85% to 90% and specificity of about 84% were achieved when a 13-signature model separated ophthalmopathy from stable hyperthyroidism.

About this clonotype: Its target is unknown.

V gave up 5 bases and J gave up 3 bases; unmatched junction bases: 10. Per the germline V gene, CDR1 is SNHLY and CDR2 is FYNNEI. CDR3 length: 15 residues. The authors amplified TCR beta CDR3 regions, and they did so from RNA transcripts for repertoire sequencing. Second-round multiplex PCR came after first-round RT-PCR with HTBI primers. TCRdb reanalysed the multiplex PCR reads using MiXCR and keeps one entry per CDR3 protein. This table holds some 1.1 million distinct CDR3 sequences, roughly 35% found once. The chain joins TRBV2 to TRBJ2-7; the match to TRBD1 covers 7 bases. The TCR comes from an adult man with Graves' hyperthyroidism. Material: peripheral blood or thyroid tissue (not recorded which). CDR3 in amino acids: CASSSHRGSGYEQYF. CDR3 DNA sequence: TGTGCCAGCAGTTCCCACAGGGGCTCGGGCTACGAGCAGTACTTC.